The 23 T cell receptor beta chains presented below share a single source sample, sequenced in a study of cytomegalovirus exposure and HLA in healthy donors (dated by TCRdb to the late 2010s). The library was made by the immunoSEQ multiplex PCR assay. A mixture of 60 forward primers for TCR Vbeta segments and 13 reverse primers for TCR Jbeta segments was used in the multiplex PCR. Entries here come from immuneACCESS through TCRdb and include only in-frame sequences with V and J called. Some clones fail to appear in such tables; in the studies checked, an unresolved V gene covers under half of the shortfall, and the cause of the remainder is unknown. The sample profile shows some 100,000 clones; approximately 74% of them were found once. Of the sample, around an eighth falls within the top ten clones. The sequencing input was PBMCs. Every receptor here comes from a woman aged 65 to 85 in good health and CMV-seropositive.

This clone was detected only a few times. This chain joins TRBV2 and TRBJ1-3, with a tentative D call TRBD1 (5 bases). Trimming cost V 6 bases and J 2 bases, with 14 bases left between them. The CDR3 consists of 15 residues. Germline CDR1 is SNHLY and CDR2 is FYNNEI. CDR3 in amino acids: CASSGTGGTGNTIYF. CDR3 bases: TGTGCCAGCAGCGGGACGGGGGGGACTGGAAACACCATATATTTT.

The chain couples TRBV5-6 to TRBJ1-6, with 8 bases that match TRBD1. V was pared by 5 bases and J by 6 bases, with 10 bases of the junction left unmatched. CDR3 length: 16 amino acids. The germline gives CDR1 SGHDT, CDR2 YYEEEE. The CDR3 spells CASSPRQGMGNSPLHF. The DNA for the CDR3 is TGTGCCAGCAGTCCGAGACAGGGGATGGGTAATTCACCCCTCCACTTT.

This clone has only a few counts. V and J are TRBV5-6 and TRBJ1-3; D is undetermined. This CDR3 has 16 amino acids. CDR1 and CDR2 (germline): SGHDT, YYEEEE. Trimming removed 0 bases at V and 0 bases at J, with 10 bases between. The CDR3, as DNA: TGTGCCAGCAGCTTGGGGTCGCGGAGCTCTGGAAACACCATATATTTT. The encoded protein is CASSLGSRSSGNTIYF. The entire variable domain, with the rest obtained from reference TRBV5-6 and TRBJ1-3, is as follows: DAGVTQSPTHLIKTRGQQVTLRCSPKSGHDTVSWYQQALGQGPQFIFQYYEEEERQRGNFPDRFSGHQFPNYSSELNVNALLLGDSALYLCASSLGSRSSGNTIYFGEGSWLTVV.

This chain links TRBV29-1 with TRBJ2-4, with 8 bases fitting TRBD1. Germline assignment: CDR1 SQVTM and CDR2 ANQGSEA. J was trimmed by 0 bases and V by 6 bases; bases with no gene match: 4. There are 14 residues in the CDR3. CDR3 DNA: TGCAGCGTAGCAGGGGGCTCAGCCAAAAACATTCAGTACTTC. Residues: CSVAGGSAKNIQYF. Full variable domain (outside the CDR3, taken from reference TRBV29-1 and TRBJ2-4): SAVISQKPSRDICQRGTSLTIQCQVDSQVTMMFWYRQQPGQSLTLIATANQGSEATYESGFVIDKFPISRPNLTFSTLTVSNMSPEDSSIYLCSVAGGSAKNIQYFGAGTRLSVL.

The rearrangement joins TRBV28 to TRBJ1-2; TRBD1 might be the D (5 bases). From germline, CDR1 is MDHEN and CDR2 SYDVKM. With 3 bases removed from V and 4 bases from J, the gap between germline ends came to 15 bases. The CDR3 covers 15 residues. The CDR3 sequence: CASSFLSGTFYGYTF. CDR3 DNA sequence: TGTGCCAGCAGTTTTCTTTCCGGGACTTTCTATGGCTACACCTTC.

The V gene is TRBV7-3, the J gene TRBJ2-5; tentative D call: TRBD1 (5 bases). This CDR3 has 14 amino acids. The germline CDR1 and CDR2 sequences are SGHTA and FQGTGA. V lost 5 bases, J lost 4 bases, and 14 bases lay in between. CDR3 protein: CASSPRSQGETQYF. CDR3 bases: TGTGCCAGCAGCCCCCGCAGCCAGGGAGAGACCCAGTACTTC.

The chain links TRBV4-1 to TRBJ2-5, with 9 bases fitting TRBD2. The CDR3 is 15 amino acids. The V and J ends lost 3 bases and 5 bases, in that order; junction bases with no gene match: 7. Looked up from germline, CDR1 is MGHRA and CDR2 is YSYEKL. CDR3 residues: CASSHLLAGSETQYF. The CDR3 nucleotides are TGCGCCAGCAGCCACCTTCTAGCGGGAAGCGAGACCCAGTACTTC.

CDR3 region: CASSPSANYGYTF. The CDR3 DNA is TGTGCCAGCAGCCCGTCGGCTAACTATGGCTACACCTTC. The V and J genes are TRBV11-2 and TRBJ1-2, with D uncertain. Per germline, CDR1 SGHAT and CDR2 FQNNGV. This CDR3 is built from 13 residues. Trimming took 5 bases from V and 0 from J, leaving 7 bases between them.

This clone showed up just a few times. The chain uses TRBV10-3 and TRBJ1-1; 8 nucleotides match TRBD1. Germline V CDR1 and CDR2: ENHRY, SYGVKD. This CDR3 spans 13 amino acids. The V segment lost 8 bases and the J segment 7 bases; nucleotides outside the gene matches: 9. The CDR3 bases are TGTGCCATCGGTCGTCAGGACAGGGATGAAGCTTTCTTT. Residues: CAIGRQDRDEAFF.

CDR3 protein: CASSIRKDSIRGEQYF. In DNA, the CDR3 is TGTGCCAGTAGTATAAGGAAAGACTCTATACGCGGCGAGCAGTACTTC. This chain joins TRBV19 and TRBJ2-7; the D is unclear. V lost 2 bases to trimming and J lost 6 bases, with 20 bases between them. CDR1 is LNHDA, CDR2 SQIVND, per germline (reference sequence). The CDR3 has 16 residues.

The V call is TRBV9, the J call TRBJ1-6; D gene uncertain. The CDR3 consists of 15 residues. The V end lost 4 bases, the J end lost 4 bases, and 12 bases lay between the germline ends. The V gene's germline CDR1 is SGDLS and CDR2 YYNGEE. The CDR3 loop is CASSTRGDYNSPLHF. CDR3 DNA: TGTGCCAGCAGCACCCGCGGGGATTATAATTCACCCCTCCACTTT.

The chain joins TRBV6-4 to TRBJ2-3, with a tentative D call TRBD1 (6 bases). This CDR3 spans 15 amino acids. Per the germline V gene, CDR1 is MRHNA and CDR2 is SNTAGT. V shed 4 bases and J shed 0 bases, with 11 bases lying between them. Here the CDR3 reads CASSAEGQSTDTQYF. CDR3 bases: TGTGCCAGCAGTGCAGAAGGACAGAGCACAGATACGCAGTATTTT.

In its sample, this clone was seen a few times. This chain uses TRBV7-9 with TRBJ1-2, with D perhaps TRBD1 (5 bases). CDR3 length: 16 amino acids. CDR1 is SEHNR, CDR2 FQNEAQ, per germline (reference sequence). Trimming stripped 0 bases from V and 7 bases from J, with 18 bases between. CDR3 bases: TGTGCCAGCAGCTTAGCGGTTTCGGGGGTTGGGAGTGGCTACACCTTC. Encoded protein: CASSLAVSGVGSGYTF. Filled out from reference TRBV7-9 and TRBJ1-2, the complete variable domain reads DTGVSQNPRHKITKRGQNVTFRCDPISEHNRLYWYRQTLGQGPEFLTYFQNEAQLEKSRLLSDRFSAERPKGSFSTLEIQRTEQGDSAMYLCASSLAVSGVGSGYTFGSGTRLTVV.

V and J are TRBV28 and TRBJ1-1; tentative D call: TRBD1 (6 bases). Germline CDR1 MDHEN, CDR2 SYDVKM. The CDR3 covers 15 residues. V was clipped by 3 bases and J by 0 bases, with 11 bases between them. The CDR3, as DNA: TGTGCCAGCAGTTTCCCGGACAGCATGAACACTGAAGCTTTCTTT. Its translation is CASSFPDSMNTEAFF.

The V and J genes are TRBV6-5 and TRBJ2-7, with 7 bases aligning to TRBD1. Trimming took 6 bases from V and 3 from J; bases not matched to a gene: 11. There are 15 residues in the CDR3. Germline V CDR1 and CDR2: MNHEY, SVGAGI. The CDR3 region has the DNA TGTGCCAGCAGAACTAGACAGGGAAAGAGCTACGAGCAGTACTTC. Protein sequence: CASRTRQGKSYEQYF.

This chain uses TRBV5-1 with TRBJ2-6; 10 positions agree with TRBD1. Trimming removed 4 bases from V and 4 bases from J; junction bases left unmatched: 11. The germline V gene encodes CDR1 SGHRS and CDR2 YFSETQ. The CDR3 loop spans 18 amino acids. The CDR3 reads CASSRDPGQGTGANVLTF. The CDR3 DNA follows: TGCGCCAGCAGCAGGGACCCGGGACAGGGGACCGGGGCCAACGTCCTGACTTTC.

This clone was seen just once. The chain joins TRBV2 to TRBJ2-4; D is perhaps TRBD1 (6 bases). In germline, CDR1 is SNHLY, CDR2 FYNNEI. There are 15 residues in the CDR3. Trimming left V 4 bases short and J 1 base short, with 11 bases between. In nucleotides, the CDR3 is TGTGCCAGCAGTGCCGTGGGGGCCGCCAAAAACATTCAGTACTTC. Translated: CASSAVGAAKNIQYF. Full variable domain (outside the CDR3, taken from reference TRBV2 and TRBJ2-4): EPEVTQTPSHQVTQMGQEVILRCVPISNHLYFYWYRQILGQKVEFLVSFYNNEISEKSEIFDDQFSVERPDGSNFTLKIRSTKLEDSAMYFCASSAVGAAKNIQYFGAGTRLSVL.

The V gene is TRBV14, the J gene TRBJ1-1, with unresolved D. This CDR3 is 14 amino acids long. V gave up 0 bases and J gave up 5 bases, with 10 bases separating them. Germline CDR1 and CDR2: SGHDN and FVKESK. The DNA for the CDR3 is TGTGCCAGCAGCCAAGATCGCAGGTTGACTGAAGCTTTCTTT. This translates into CASSQDRRLTEAFF.

A few counts support this clone. The genes are TRBV7-3 and TRBJ2-1, with TRBD2 identical over 8 bases. The V segment lost 0 bases and the J segment 5 bases; nucleotides outside the gene matches: 9. CDR3 size: 17 residues. Germline V gene lookup returns CDR1 SGHTA and CDR2 FQGTGA. CDR3 DNA: TGTGCCAGCAGCTTAACTGCGGCTAGCGGGCCCGACAATGAGCAGTTCTTC. Its protein is CASSLTAASGPDNEQFF.

J is TRBJ2-1 and V is TRBV4-1; 8 bases are a match to TRBD1. The CDR3 is 15 amino acids. The germline gives CDR1 MGHRA, CDR2 YSYEKL. The ends lost 6 bases at V and 2 bases at J; junction bases unmatched: 6. CDR3 amino acids: CASRLGQGPYNEQFF. The DNA for the CDR3 is TGCGCCAGCAGACTAGGACAGGGCCCCTACAATGAGCAGTTCTTC.

This sequence joins TRBV5-1 and TRBJ2-1; a weak D match, TRBD1 (5 bases). This CDR3 spans 13 amino acids. V lost 2 bases and J 6 bases, leaving 9 bases between the germline ends. Germline V gives CDR1 SGHRS, CDR2 YFSETQ. The CDR3 reads CASSFLQGNEQFF. CDR3 DNA: TGCGCCAGCAGCTTTCTCCAGGGCAATGAGCAGTTCTTC.

This clone was seen only once. In DNA form, the CDR3 reads TGTGCCAGTAGTATGGGGCAGGGGGCTGGAGGGTGGGTTGGCAATGAGCAGTTCTTC. This gives the protein CASSMGQGAGGWVGNEQFF. This chain connects TRBV19 to TRBJ2-1; 8 nucleotides align to TRBD1. V dropped 3 bases and J dropped 6; count of bases not matched to a gene: 19. The germline V gene encodes CDR1 LNHDA and CDR2 SQIVND (reference sequence). The CDR3 totals 19 residues.

The chain uses TRBV7-6 and TRBJ2-2, with TRBD2 as a possible D gene (6 bases). This CDR3 is built from 15 residues. The V end lost 5 bases, the J end lost 0 bases, and 10 bases lay between the germline ends. CDR1 and CDR2 (germline): SGHVS, FNYEAQ. The CDR3: CASSMSGSNTGELFF. The DNA for the CDR3 is TGTGCCAGCAGCATGAGCGGGTCGAACACCGGGGAGCTGTTTTTT.